One sample yielded the 4 T cell receptor beta chains listed below, sequenced in a study of T-cell memory formation after mild COVID-19. Using its own MiXCR run on the 5' RACE reads, TCRdb lists one record per CDR3 protein. Among under 300,000 distinct CDR3 sequences listed, over 7% were seen once. The sample was PBMCs or a T cell subset sorted from them (not recorded which). These receptors originate from a man aged 18 to 29 who had mild COVID-19 (a few samples of this study predate the infection). Cell type and time point are not known.

The table lists this clonotype with a few counts. The chain links TRBV4-1 to TRBJ2-1, with 9 positions matching TRBD1. The CDR3 is 14 residues long. V was pared by 7 bases and J by 5 bases, with 6 bases of the junction left unmatched. Germline lookup yields CDR1 MGHRA and CDR2 YSYEKL. DNA of the CDR3: TGCGCCAGCACCGGGACAGGGTTCGACAATGAGCAGTTCTTC. This encodes CASTGTGFDNEQFF.

The chain recombines TRBV4-3 with TRBJ2-2, with D perhaps matching TRBD2 (6 bases). V gave up 2 bases and J gave up 5 bases, with 18 bases separating them. CDR1 and CDR2 (germline): LGHNA, YSLEER. This CDR3 region has 17 residues. The CDR3 reads CASSQSISGVGTGELFF. In nucleotides, the CDR3 is TGCGCCAGCAGCCAATCCATATCGGGGGTTGGGACCGGGGAGCTGTTTTTT.

There are many counts of this clonotype. The rearrangement uses TRBV6-2 or TRBV6-3 and TRBJ2-5; a possible D gene is TRBD2 (7 bases). Germline V gene lookup returns CDR1 MNHEY and CDR2 SVGEGT. This CDR3 is built from 14 residues. With 6 bases removed from V and 4 bases from J, the gap between germline ends came to 15 bases. As DNA, the CDR3 is TGTGCCAGCAGCCCGGCGGGGGCTGGAGAGACCCAGTACTTC. This codes for CASSPAGAGETQYF.

There are many counts of this clonotype. V and J are TRBV27 and TRBJ2-5; maybe TRBD2 (6 bases). The V and J ends lost 2 bases and 5 bases respectively, with 12 bases between them. CDR1 is MNHEY, CDR2 SMNVEV, per germline (reference sequence). The CDR3 covers 14 residues. CDR3 region: CASSLLGGRETQYF. The CDR3 bases are TGTGCCAGCAGTTTACTGGGGGGACGGGAGACCCAGTACTTC.